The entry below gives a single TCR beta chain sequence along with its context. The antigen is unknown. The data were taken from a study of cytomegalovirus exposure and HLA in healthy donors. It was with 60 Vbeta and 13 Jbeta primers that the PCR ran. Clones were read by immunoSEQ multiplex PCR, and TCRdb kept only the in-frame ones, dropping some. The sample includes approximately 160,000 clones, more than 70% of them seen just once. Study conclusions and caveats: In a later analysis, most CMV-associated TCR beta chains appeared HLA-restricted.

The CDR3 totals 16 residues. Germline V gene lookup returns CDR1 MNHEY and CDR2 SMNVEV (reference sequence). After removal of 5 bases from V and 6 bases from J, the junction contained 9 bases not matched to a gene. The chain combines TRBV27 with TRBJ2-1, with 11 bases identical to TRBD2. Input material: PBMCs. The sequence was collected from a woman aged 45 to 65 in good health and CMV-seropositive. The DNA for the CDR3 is TGTGCCAGCAGTGTACTAAGGGGACTAGCGGCCAATGAGCAGTTCTTC. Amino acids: CASSVLRGLAANEQFF.